This T cell receptor beta chain was retrieved from a study of siplizumab effects on memory and regulatory T cells. This clone was seen more than once but under ten times. Clones were sequenced by immunoSEQ multiplex PCR, and TCRdb holds only the in-frame ones, with some missing. The data hold 5,500 to 7,500 clones, with approximately 60% observed a single time. The sample was effector memory CD8+ T cells sorted from blood. Subset in this sample: unstimulated CD8+ effector memory T cells. The receptor's source is a human donor in good health.

The DNA of the CDR3 is TGTGCCAGCAGTGACAGGAACACCGGGGAGCTGTTTTTT. Translation: CASSDRNTGELFF. The chain links TRBV6-4 to TRBJ2-2; D remains unclear. Trimming took 2 bases from V and 1 from J, leaving 2 bases between them. The germline V gene encodes CDR1 MRHNA and CDR2 SNTAGT. The CDR3 has 13 amino acids.